These T cell receptor beta chains were read from a single sample in a study of T cells in Graves' hyperthyroidism and ophthalmopathy. TCRdb reprocessed the multiplex PCR reads with MiXCR, giving one entry per CDR3 protein. The sample consists of about 640,000 distinct CDR3 sequences, about a fifth of them appearing once. Material: blood. The receptors shown here come from a young man with Graves' ophthalmopathy. The CDR3 runs from the conserved cysteine through the conserved F or W. Fields, in order: D gene, J gene, clone size, V gene, CDR3 protein, CDR3 DNA. A D gene is named only where the DNA matches it firmly. Size values are once, few and many counts, or a class for expanded clones, and some rows have none.

D: TRBD1; J: TRBJ1-2; size: few; V: TRBV18; CDR3: CASSPAGDRTYGYTF; DNA: TGTGCCAGCTCACCAGCAGGGGACAGGACCTATGGCTACACCTTC
D: TRBD1; J: TRBJ1-6; size: .; V: TRBV2; CDR3: CASSPGQGNNSPLHF; DNA: TGTGCCAGCAGTCCGGGACAGGGGAATAATTCACCCCTCCACTTT
D: .; J: TRBJ2-4; size: few; V: TRBV11-2; CDR3: CASSLDPGGDEYF; DNA: TGTGCCAGCAGCTTAGACCCCGGGGGCGACGAGTACTTC
D: TRBD2; J: TRBJ2-2; size: .; V: TRBV18; CDR3: CASKGLAGNTGELFF; DNA: TGTGCCAGCAAAGGACTAGCGGGAAACACCGGGGAGCTGTTTTTT
D: .; J: TRBJ2-1; size: .; V: TRBV29-1; CDR3: CSVAESITGRNEQFF; DNA: TGCAGCGTGGCGGAAAGTATCACAGGACGGAATGAGCAGTTCTTC
D: TRBD1; J: TRBJ2-1; size: few; V: TRBV30; CDR3: CAWSGDRVHNEQFF; DNA: TGTGCCTGGAGCGGGGACAGGGTCCACAATGAGCAGTTCTTC
D: .; J: TRBJ2-2; size: few; V: TRBV19; CDR3: CATSWDETTGELFF; DNA: TGTGCCACCAGTTGGGACGAAACAACCGGGGAGCTGTTTTTT
D: .; J: TRBJ1-5; size: .; V: TRBV10-3; CDR3: CAISLGGGGQPQHF; DNA: TGTGCCATCAGTCTGGGGGGGGGCGGTCAGCCCCAGCATTTT
D: .; J: TRBJ2-7; size: once; V: TRBV6-2/TRBV6-3; CDR3: CASRPGGIAYEQYF; DNA: TGTGCCAGCCGACCGGGCGGGATAGCCTACGAGCAGTACTTC
D: .; J: TRBJ2-7; size: many; V: TRBV29-1; CDR3: CSVRDSYEQYF; DNA: TGCAGCGTGCGCGACAGCTACGAGCAGTACTTC
D: .; J: TRBJ1-1; size: few; V: TRBV7-9; CDR3: CASSYQETYTEAFF; DNA: TGTGCCAGCAGCTATCAGGAAACATACACTGAAGCTTTCTTT
D: .; J: TRBJ2-7; size: many; V: TRBV30; CDR3: CAWSLLGEQYF; DNA: TGTGCCTGGAGTCTGCTGGGCGAGCAGTACTTC
D: TRBD2; J: TRBJ2-1; size: many; V: TRBV12-3/TRBV12-4; CDR3: CASTSGGEPDNEQFF; DNA: TGTGCCAGCACCTCGGGGGGGGAGCCCGACAATGAGCAGTTCTTC
D: .; J: TRBJ2-6; size: .; V: TRBV3-1; CDR3: CASSPYTGSGANVLTF; DNA: TGTGCCAGCAGTCCATACACAGGGAGCGGGGCCAACGTCCTGACTTTC
D: .; J: TRBJ1-3; size: many; V: TRBV3-1; CDR3: CASSQGLLSGNTIYF; DNA: TGTGCCAGCAGCCAAGGGCTTCTCTCTGGAAACACCATATATTTT
D: .; J: TRBJ1-1; size: many; V: TRBV28; CDR3: CASSPQGGSTEAFF; DNA: TGTGCCAGCAGTCCACAGGGTGGGAGCACTGAAGCTTTCTTT
D: .; J: TRBJ1-2; size: many; V: TRBV12-3/TRBV12-4; CDR3: CASSLAPRTSGYTF; DNA: TGTGCCAGCAGTTTAGCCCCGAGGACCTCCGGCTACACCTTC
D: .; J: TRBJ2-6; size: few; V: TRBV9; CDR3: CASSVAVQGGSGANVLTF; DNA: TGTGCCAGCAGCGTAGCTGTCCAGGGAGGCTCTGGGGCCAACGTCCTGACTTTC
D: .; J: TRBJ2-1; size: .; V: TRBV14; CDR3: CASSRRWGEQFF; DNA: TGTGCCAGCAGCCGAAGATGGGGTGAGCAGTTCTTC
D: TRBD2; J: TRBJ2-7; size: few; V: TRBV3-1; CDR3: CASSQDILAGGYEQYF; DNA: TGTGCCAGCAGCCAAGATATACTAGCGGGAGGGTACGAGCAGTACTTC
D: TRBD1; J: TRBJ2-7; size: few; V: TRBV3-1; CDR3: CASSPWDRGTYEQYF; DNA: TGTGCCAGCAGCCCCTGGGACAGGGGAACCTACGAGCAGTACTTC
D: TRBD2; J: TRBJ2-1; size: few; V: TRBV18; CDR3: CASSPRTSGLSHNEQFF; DNA: TGTGCCAGCTCACCCAGGACTAGCGGGTTATCTCACAATGAGCAGTTCTTC
D: TRBD1; J: TRBJ2-7; size: many; V: TRBV7-2; CDR3: CASSLGTGGIYEQYF; DNA: TGTGCCAGCAGCTTAGGGACAGGAGGTATCTACGAGCAGTACTTC
D: .; J: TRBJ1-1; size: few; V: TRBV11-2; CDR3: CASSPTPDSQNTEAFF; DNA: TGTGCCAGCAGCCCCACCCCGGACAGCCAGAACACTGAAGCTTTCTTT
D: TRBD2; J: TRBJ2-7; size: once; V: TRBV20-1; CDR3: CSARDSRLAGYEQYF; DNA: TGCAGTGCTAGAGACTCACGACTAGCGGGTTACGAGCAGTACTTC
D: .; J: TRBJ2-4; size: few; V: TRBV28; CDR3: CASSFSGIAKNIQYF; DNA: TGTGCCAGCAGTTTCTCCGGGATAGCCAAAAACATTCAGTACTTC
D: TRBD1; J: TRBJ1-2; size: few; V: TRBV7-8; CDR3: CASSFVYLEDRGELGYGYTF; DNA: TGTGCCAGCAGCTTCGTATATCTCGAGGACAGGGGAGAGTTAGGCTATGGCTACACCTTC
D: .; J: TRBJ2-2; size: .; V: TRBV28; CDR3: CASSFVVGELFF; DNA: TGTGCCAGCAGTTTCGTGGTCGGGGAGCTGTTTTTT
D: TRBD2; J: TRBJ2-7; size: .; V: TRBV30; CDR3: CAWSQTSADSYEQYF; DNA: TGTGCCTGGAGCCAGACTAGCGCGGACTCCTACGAGCAGTACTTC
D: .; J: TRBJ1-2; size: .; V: TRBV9; CDR3: CASSVGTFFPEKAGYTF; DNA: TGTGCCAGCAGCGTCGGGACTTTTTTTCCGGAAAAGGCTGGCTACACCTTC
D: .; J: TRBJ2-5; size: few; V: TRBV5-1; CDR3: CASSLWAGQETQYF; DNA: TGCGCCAGCAGCTTGTGGGCGGGACAAGAGACCCAGTACTTC
D: .; J: TRBJ2-2; size: .; V: TRBV27; CDR3: CASSFANTGELFF; DNA: TGTGCCAGCAGCTTCGCGAACACCGGGGAGCTGTTTTTT
D: TRBD1; J: TRBJ2-7; size: few; V: TRBV2; CDR3: CASSPPLRTGGYEQYF; DNA: TGTGCCAGCAGTCCCCCCTTGCGGACAGGGGGCTACGAGCAGTACTTC
D: TRBD1; J: TRBJ1-1; size: few; V: TRBV6-1; CDR3: CASSSTGNGAEAFF; DNA: TGTGCCAGCAGTTCGACAGGGAATGGAGCTGAAGCTTTCTTT
D: TRBD1; J: TRBJ2-5; size: once; V: TRBV19; CDR3: CASTDRGRETQYF; DNA: TGTGCCAGTACGGACAGGGGGCGGGAGACCCAGTACTTC
D: TRBD1; J: TRBJ2-7; size: many; V: TRBV7-2; CDR3: CASSSEQGIGEQYF; DNA: TGTGCCAGCAGCTCAGAACAGGGGATCGGCGAGCAGTACTTC
D: .; J: TRBJ1-1; size: .; V: TRBV4-3; CDR3: CASSPNPSTGRSEAFF; DNA: TGCGCCAGCAGCCCGAACCCTTCGACAGGTAGATCTGAAGCTTTCTTT
D: TRBD1; J: TRBJ1-5; size: few; V: TRBV27; CDR3: CASSLPTGGNQPQHF; DNA: TGTGCCAGCAGTCTGCCGACAGGGGGAAATCAGCCCCAGCATTTT
D: TRBD1; J: TRBJ1-1; size: .; V: TRBV5-1; CDR3: CASTLTGASGRGTEAFF; DNA: TGCGCCAGCACCTTAACAGGGGCAAGCGGTAGGGGCACTGAAGCTTTCTTT
D: TRBD1; J: TRBJ1-1; size: few; V: TRBV10-3; CDR3: CAISAGTGVTEAFF; DNA: TGTGCCATCAGTGCCGGGACAGGGGTCACTGAAGCTTTCTTT
D: .; J: TRBJ2-7; size: .; V: TRBV10-3; CDR3: CAISEEAYEQYF; DNA: TGTGCCATCAGTGAGGAAGCCTACGAGCAGTACTTC
D: TRBD1; J: TRBJ2-7; size: .; V: TRBV19; CDR3: CASSIGDSSYEQYF; DNA: TGTGCCAGTAGTATTGGGGACAGCTCCTACGAGCAGTACTTC
D: .; J: TRBJ1-1; size: few; V: TRBV20-1; CDR3: CSARLGATEAFF; DNA: TGCAGTGCTAGATTGGGGGCCACTGAAGCTTTCTTT
D: .; J: TRBJ1-5; size: .; V: TRBV2; CDR3: CASSERSGTIFLYQPQHF; DNA: TGTGCCAGCAGTGAAAGAAGTGGGACCATTTTTCTCTATCAGCCCCAGCATTTT
D: .; J: TRBJ2-3; size: .; V: TRBV5-4; CDR3: CASSLAADWSTDTQYF; DNA: TGTGCCAGCAGCTTGGCCGCCGACTGGAGCACAGATACGCAGTATTTT
D: TRBD2; J: TRBJ2-1; size: many; V: TRBV3-1; CDR3: CASSQGEGLNNEQFF; DNA: TGTGCCAGCAGCCAAGGGGAGGGACTAAACAATGAGCAGTTCTTC
D: TRBD1; J: TRBJ2-1; size: many; V: TRBV11-2; CDR3: CASSLLGTGEQFF; DNA: TGTGCCAGCAGCTTGTTGGGGACAGGGGAGCAGTTCTTC
D: .; J: TRBJ1-5; size: .; V: TRBV6-2/TRBV6-3; CDR3: CASSYSTGQPQHF; DNA: TGTGCCAGCAGTTACTCGACTGGTCAGCCCCAGCATTTT
D: .; J: TRBJ2-2; size: .; V: TRBV6-9; CDR3: CASSYLRGELFF; DNA: TGTGCCAGCAGTTACCTACGCGGGGAGCTGTTTTTT
D: .; J: TRBJ2-2; size: once; V: TRBV9; CDR3: CASSVEMGTGELFF; DNA: TGTGCCAGCAGCGTGGAGATGGGCACCGGGGAGCTGTTTTTT
D: .; J: TRBJ1-5; size: .; V: TRBV6-1; CDR3: CASSPPEGPQHF; DNA: TGTGCCAGCAGCCCGCCGGAGGGACCCCAGCATTTT
D: .; J: TRBJ1-2; size: .; V: TRBV29-1; CDR3: CSVEARGFGYTF; DNA: TGCAGCGTTGAGGCCAGGGGATTTGGCTACACCTTC
D: .; J: TRBJ2-7; size: few; V: TRBV12-3/TRBV12-4; CDR3: CASSPRTAPYEQYF; DNA: TGTGCCAGCAGTCCGCGGACGGCCCCCTACGAGCAGTACTTC
D: .; J: TRBJ2-1; size: few; V: TRBV3-1; CDR3: CASSPGRTGGYNEQFF; DNA: TGTGCCAGCAGCCCCGGTAGGACTGGAGGCTACAATGAGCAGTTCTTC
D: TRBD2; J: TRBJ2-1; size: .; V: TRBV6-5; CDR3: CASSYTLAGDEVGQFF; DNA: TGTGCCAGCAGTTACACCTTAGCGGGAGACGAAGTTGGGCAGTTCTTC
D: .; J: TRBJ2-5; size: .; V: TRBV20-1; CDR3: CSALGRAQETQYF; DNA: TGCAGTGCCCTCGGCAGGGCTCAAGAGACCCAGTACTTC
D: .; J: TRBJ1-3; size: many; V: TRBV6-5; CDR3: CASSYDWGNTIYF; DNA: TGTGCCAGCAGTTACGACTGGGGAAACACCATATATTTT
D: TRBD2; J: TRBJ2-1; size: few; V: TRBV6-2/TRBV6-3; CDR3: CASSRLPGLAGVNEQFF; DNA: TGTGCCAGCAGTCGTCTCCCCGGACTAGCGGGAGTCAATGAGCAGTTCTTC
D: TRBD1; J: TRBJ1-5; size: .; V: TRBV20-1; CDR3: CSARRGQVNQPQHF; DNA: TGCAGTGCTCGTAGGGGGCAGGTCAATCAGCCCCAGCATTTT